This TCR beta chain derives from a study of blood T cell repertoires in COVID-19. Across the whole study: Sites across the United States, Italy and Spain contributed samples from acute and convalescent COVID-19. T cells, B-cell-depleted T cells, or PBMCs supplied cDNA or gDNA.

Germline CDR1 MNHEY, CDR2 SMNVEV (reference sequence). Trimming cost V 1 base and J 5 bases; bases outside gene matches: 5. The CDR3 is 16 amino acids. Authors' analysis steps: It was from reference gene primer amplification that nucleated cell counts were estimated. Sequencing was performed with immunoSEQ multiplex PCR; in TCRdb, only in-frame clones are kept and a portion is missing. V, J and clone size were drawn from that table, and D and trimming were deduced from the DNA. The sample includes around 170,000 clones, 83% of them seen just once. The TCR was taken from a human donor in a cohort sampled during active COVID-19. Sequencing used peripheral blood. The V and J genes are TRBV27 and TRBJ1-6, with 7 bases aligning to TRBD1. The CDR3: CASSLLSTGNNSPLHF. The DNA for the CDR3 is TGTGCCAGCAGTTTATTATCGACAGGGAATAATTCACCCCTCCACTTT.